The 31 T cell receptor beta chains given below trace back to one sample, sequenced in a study of blood T cell repertoires in COVID-19. The assay was immunoSEQ multiplex PCR, and TCRdb's table has in-frame clones only and misses some. The repertoire holds under 75,000 clones, with 75% to 80% as singletons. Sequencing was carried out using peripheral blood. These receptors were taken from a woman older than 75 with acute or convalescent COVID-19.

J is TRBJ2-1 and V is TRBV30; D not resolved. CDR3 length: 12 amino acids. V was clipped by 0 bases and J by 4 bases, with 4 bases between them. The germline V gene encodes CDR1 GTSNPN and CDR2 SVGIG (reference sequence). CDR3 nucleotides: TGTGCCTGGAGTGTACGGTACAATGAGCAGTTCTTC. As protein: CAWSVRYNEQFF.

This clone was counted a single time. The chain links TRBV5-1 to TRBJ2-7; TRBD1 aligns across 8 bases. CDR1 SGHRS and CDR2 YFSETQ come from the germline V gene. The V and J ends lost 2 bases and 2 bases, in that order; junction bases with no gene match: 3. CDR3 length: 14 residues. CDR3 bases: TGCGCCAGCAGCTTTGACAGGGGCGCCTACGAGCAGTACTTC. Amino acids: CASSFDRGAYEQYF.

This clone was seen only once. The J gene is TRBJ2-5, the V gene TRBV5-1; D possibly corresponds to TRBD2 (6 bases). Germline V gives CDR1 SGHRS, CDR2 YFSETQ. Trimming stripped 4 bases from V and 2 bases from J, with 15 bases between. The CDR3 consists of 15 residues. The CDR3 coding sequence is TGCGCCAGCAGCCCAGGAAGCGGGCCACAAGAGACCCAGTACTTC. Encoded protein: CASSPGSGPQETQYF. The full variable domain, in which reference TRBV5-1 and TRBJ2-5 provide the parts outside the CDR3, is KAGVTQTPRYLIKTRGQQVTLSCSPISGHRSVSWYQQTPGQGLQFLFEYFSETQRNKGNFPGRFSGRQFSNSRSEMNVSTLELGDSALYLCASSPGSGPQETQYFGPGTRLLVL.

This clone appeared many times. The chain employs TRBV15 and TRBJ2-6; no firm D call. Trimming cost V 4 bases and J 0 bases, with 10 bases left between them. This CDR3 is 16 amino acids long. Germline V gene sequence: CDR1 LNHNV, CDR2 YYDKDF (reference sequence). Written as DNA, the CDR3 is TGTGCCACCAGCATCCTCCCGGGCTCTGGGGCCAACGTCCTGACTTTC. This translates into CATSILPGSGANVLTF.

This clone was observed at least ten times. The rearrangement uses TRBV28 and TRBJ2-1; D is undetermined. V was pared by 6 bases and J by 3 bases, with 6 bases between. This CDR3 has 12 amino acids. In germline, CDR1 is MDHEN, CDR2 SYDVKM. For the CDR3, the DNA is TGTGCCAGCAGCGAGGACTACAATGAGCAGTTCTTC. Protein: CASSEDYNEQFF.

V gene TRBV30 combines with J gene TRBJ2-3, with a tentative D call TRBD2 (5 bases). V shed 0 bases and J shed 7 bases, with 11 bases lying between them. CDR1 is GTSNPN, CDR2 SVGIG, per germline (reference sequence). The CDR3 extends over 13 amino acids. The CDR3, as DNA: TGTGCCTGGAGTGTACGAGGGTCTCATACGCAGTATTTT. This encodes CAWSVRGSHTQYF.

The genes are TRBV20-1 and TRBJ1-6, with D perhaps matching TRBD1 (6 bases). The CDR3 extends over 14 amino acids. Germline V lookup: CDR1 DFQATT, CDR2 SNEGSKA (reference sequence). Trimming removed 3 bases at V and 5 bases at J, with 11 bases between. CDR3 bases: TGCAGTGCTAGTTTCCGGGACAATAATTCACCCCTCCACTTT. It is translated as CSASFRDNNSPLHF.

This clone was seen a single time. The chain carries TRBV12-3 or TRBV12-4 and TRBJ2-7; 7 positions match TRBD2. The CDR3 loop spans 13 amino acids. Losses at the gene ends were 8 bases for V and 0 bases for J; bases not matched to a gene: 4. CDR3 in DNA: TGTGCCAGCTGTCGGGACTACTCCTACGAGCAGTACTTC. Translating gives CASCRDYSYEQYF.

The V call is TRBV7-2, the J call TRBJ2-2, with D possibly TRBD1 on 6 matching bases. The CDR3 length is 14 residues. V was trimmed by 7 bases and J by 2 bases, leaving 11 bases between them. Germline CDR1 is SGHTA and CDR2 is FQGNSA. The CDR3 protein is CASIRTVNTGELFF. In DNA form, the CDR3 reads TGTGCCAGCATCCGGACAGTAAACACCGGGGAGCTGTTTTTT.

The genes are TRBV28 and TRBJ1-1; 8 bases are a match to TRBD1. The CDR3 loop spans 14 amino acids. Losses at the gene ends were 6 bases for V and 0 bases for J; bases not matched to a gene: 3. CDR1 is MDHEN and CDR2 is SYDVKM in the germline V gene. In DNA, the CDR3 is TGTGCCAGCAGCGGACAGGGACTGAACACTGAAGCTTTCTTT. Its protein is CASSGQGLNTEAFF.

The chain employs TRBV3-1 (or the pseudogene TRBV3-2) and TRBJ2-1; no clear D gene. Germline V lookup: CDR1 LGHDT, CDR2 YNNKEL (reference sequence). The CDR3 sequence is 12 residues long. The V end was cut by 1 base, the J end by 7 bases, with 5 bases between. The CDR3 DNA sequence: TGTGCCAGCAGCCAAGTAGCAAATGAGCAGTTCTTC. Protein: CASSQVANEQFF.

The chain links TRBV6-2 or TRBV6-3 to TRBJ2-2, with TRBD1 matching 8 bases. V trimming: 2 bases; J trimming: 7 bases; junction bases outside the gene matches: 6. This CDR3 is built from 15 residues. Per the germline V gene, CDR1 is MNHEY and CDR2 is SVGEGT. The CDR3 region is CASSYPTGEVGELFF. The CDR3 nucleotides are TGTGCCAGCAGTTACCCGACAGGGGAGGTCGGGGAGCTGTTTTTT.

The J gene is TRBJ1-6, the V gene TRBV5-6; D is ambiguous. V shed 0 bases and J shed 8 bases, with 12 bases lying between them. The germline CDR1 and CDR2 sequences are SGHDT and YYEEEE. This CDR3 is 15 amino acids long. The CDR3 DNA is TGTGCCAGCAGCTTGGGGCCTACCCGGGATTCACCCCTCCACTTT. It encodes CASSLGPTRDSPLHF.

This chain links TRBV23-1 with TRBJ2-7, with D maybe TRBD2 (6 bases). TRBV23-1 is identified as an open reading frame with a role that is uncertain. Trimming took 0 bases from V and 5 from J, leaving 11 bases between them. The CDR3 consists of 14 residues. As DNA, the CDR3 is TGCGCCAGCAGTCAATCCCCCGGGAGCCACGAGCAGTACTTC. It specifies CASSQSPGSHEQYF.

This clone was detected only once. The chain has TRBV27 and TRBJ2-3; 8 bases map to TRBD2. Germline V gene sequence: CDR1 MNHEY, CDR2 SMNVEV (reference sequence). The CDR3 consists of 12 residues. With 8 bases clipped from V and 6 bases from J, the junction kept 4 bases outside the gene matches. CDR3 DNA: TGTGCCAGCGGCCGGGGGGGGGATACGCAGTATTTT. Its translation is CASGRGGDTQYF.

V gene TRBV7-3 combines with J gene TRBJ2-1; 8 positions match TRBD2. The J segment lost 6 bases and the V segment lost 3 bases, leaving 7 bases of the junction unmatched. The CDR3 covers 15 residues. Per germline, CDR1 SGHTA and CDR2 FQGTGA. DNA of the CDR3: TGTGCCAGCAGCTTTACAGCGGGAGCTGCCAATGAGCAGTTCTTC. Protein product: CASSFTAGAANEQFF. The full variable domain, in which reference TRBV7-3 and TRBJ2-1 provide the parts outside the CDR3, is GAGVSQTPSNKVTEKGKYVELRCDPISGHTALYWYRQSLGQGPEFLIYFQGTGAADDSGLPNDRFFAVRPEGSVSTLKIQRTERGDSAVYLCASSFTAGAANEQFFGPGTRLTVL.

The chain recombines TRBV27 with TRBJ2-1, with a weak D call TRBD2 (5 bases). V lost 8 bases and J 0 bases, leaving 5 bases between the germline ends. CDR1 is MNHEY, CDR2 SMNVEV, per germline (reference sequence). The CDR3 sequence is 12 residues long. The CDR3 region has the DNA TGTGCCAGCGGGAGCTCCTACAATGAGCAGTTCTTC. Translating it yields CASGSSYNEQFF.

V is TRBV5-1 and J is TRBJ1-5; tentative D call: TRBD1 (5 bases). There are 13 residues in the CDR3. V lost 3 bases and J lost 4, with 8 bases in between. Per germline, CDR1 SGHRS and CDR2 YFSETQ. The CDR3 protein is CASSYDRNQPQHF. Written as DNA, the CDR3 is TGCGCCAGCAGCTACGACAGAAATCAGCCCCAGCATTTT. The full variable domain, completed using reference TRBV5-1 and TRBJ1-5, is KAGVTQTPRYLIKTRGQQVTLSCSPISGHRSVSWYQQTPGQGLQFLFEYFSETQRNKGNFPGRFSGRQFSNSRSEMNVSTLELGDSALYLCASSYDRNQPQHFGDGTRLSIL.

V is TRBV24-1 and J is TRBJ1-5; 7 bases are shared with TRBD1. Losses at the gene ends were 6 bases for V and 6 bases for J; bases not matched to a gene: 7. Germline V gene lookup returns CDR1 KGHDR and CDR2 SFDVKD. The CDR3 runs to 14 residues. In DNA, the CDR3 is TGTGCCACCAGTCGACAGGGCTCTAGTCAGCCCCAGCATTTT. This sequence encodes CATSRQGSSQPQHF.

V and J are TRBV3-1 (or the pseudogene TRBV3-2) and TRBJ2-1; TRBD2 matches at 12 bases. J lost 10 bases, V lost 5 bases, and 9 bases had no gene match. Germline-derived CDR1 and CDR2 are LGHDT and YNNKEL (reference sequence). The CDR3 has 15 amino acids. The CDR3 sequence is CASSTTLAGGAEQFF. CDR3 DNA sequence: TGTGCCAGCAGCACCACACTAGCGGGAGGCGCCGAGCAGTTCTTC.

This chain connects TRBV4-1 to TRBJ2-1, with 10 positions matching TRBD2. CDR1 is MGHRA, CDR2 YSYEKL, per germline. This CDR3 region has 19 residues. With 1 base clipped from V and 4 bases from J, the junction kept 13 bases outside the gene matches. The CDR3 nucleotides are TGCGCCAGCAGCCAAGTTTGGGCTAGCGGGGGTAGGAGGTACAATGAGCAGTTCTTC. Translating it yields CASSQVWASGGRRYNEQFF.

The chain combines TRBV30 with TRBJ1-2, with 9 bases fitting TRBD1. The germline V gene has CDR1 GTSNPN and CDR2 SVGIG (reference sequence). The CDR3 is 12 amino acids. Trimming cost V 8 bases and J 8 bases; bases outside gene matches: 9. As DNA, the CDR3 is TGTGCCGTACAGGGGGCGCCGAGAGGCTACACCTTC. It encodes CAVQGAPRGYTF.

V and J are TRBV18 and TRBJ2-1, with 10 bases lining up with TRBD1. Looked up from germline, CDR1 is KGHSH and CDR2 is LQKENI. The CDR3 covers 15 residues. Germline trimming cut 2 bases from V and 4 bases from J; bases unmatched to any gene: 2. CDR3 DNA: TGTGCCAGCTCACCAATGGGACAGGGGTACAATGAGCAGTTCTTC. It specifies CASSPMGQGYNEQFF. The full variable domain, with the rest looked up from reference TRBV18 and TRBJ2-1, is NAGVMQNPRHLVRRRGQEARLRCSPMKGHSHVYWYRQLPEEGLKFMVYLQKENIIDESGMPKERFSAEFPKEGPSILRIQQVVRGDSAAYFCASSPMGQGYNEQFFGPGTRLTVL.

The genes are TRBV12-3 or TRBV12-4 and TRBJ1-5, with a tentative D call TRBD1 (6 bases). This CDR3 is built from 13 residues. V was clipped by 5 bases and J by 7 bases, with 12 bases between them. CDR3 residues: CASSPDRSQPQHF. In DNA form, the CDR3 reads TGTGCCAGCAGTCCGGACAGAAGCCAGCCCCAGCATTTT.

The V gene is TRBV10-2, the J gene TRBJ1-1, with TRBD1 as a possible D gene (6 bases). Per germline, CDR1 WSHSY and CDR2 SAAADI. The V end lost 0 bases, the J end lost 1 base, and 12 bases lay between the germline ends. The CDR3 length is 16 residues. CDR3 bases: TGCGCCAGCAGTGAGTCGAGGGGGGGGAGGAACACTGAAGCTTTCTTT. Protein sequence: CASSESRGGRNTEAFF.

For the CDR3, the DNA is TGTGCCAGCAGCCCCGGGGCAGATACGCAGTATTTT. It encodes CASSPGADTQYF. This chain links TRBV3-1 (or the pseudogene TRBV3-2) with TRBJ2-3; D is possibly TRBD2 (5 bases). With 4 bases removed from V and 4 bases from J, the gap between germline ends came to 6 bases. Germline CDR1 and CDR2: LGHDT and YNNKEL (reference sequence). The CDR3 length is 12 residues.

This clone was counted a single time. The chain carries TRBV9 and TRBJ1-4, with D possibly being TRBD1 (5 bases). The CDR3 covers 16 residues. CDR1 and CDR2 (germline): SGDLS, YYNGEE. V lost 4 bases to trimming and J lost 6 bases, with 19 bases between them. The CDR3 spells CASSPDRDPGDEKLFF. The CDR3 nucleotides read TGTGCCAGCAGCCCTGACCGGGACCCGGGGGATGAAAAACTGTTTTTT.

V usage is TRBV5-1 and J usage is TRBJ2-7; D possibly corresponds to TRBD1 (6 bases). The germline CDR1 and CDR2 sequences are SGHRS and YFSETQ. The CDR3 is 15 residues long. The V end lost 3 bases, the J end lost 2 bases, and 15 bases lay between the germline ends. CDR3 sequence reads: CASSSGQHTTYEQYF. The CDR3 DNA follows: TGCGCCAGCAGCTCTGGACAGCACACCACCTACGAGCAGTACTTC.

The rearrangement uses TRBV3-1 (or the pseudogene TRBV3-2) and TRBJ1-1; D unresolved. Germline V gene sequence: CDR1 LGHDT, CDR2 YNNKEL (reference sequence). There are 16 residues in the CDR3. Trimming shortened V by 3 bases and J by 3 bases, and 17 bases separated the two germline ends. The CDR3 reads CASSQREKGPYTEAFF. DNA of the CDR3: TGTGCCAGCAGCCAGAGGGAGAAGGGCCCCTACACTGAAGCTTTCTTT.

The chain is built from TRBV11-2 and TRBJ1-4; D might be TRBD1 (5 bases). Germline loops: CDR1 SGHAT, CDR2 FQNNGV. Trimming shortened V by 5 bases and J by 7 bases, and 11 bases separated the two germline ends. The CDR3 runs to 13 residues. Here the CDR3 DNA reads TGTGCCAGCAGCACGTACAGGCTTGAAAAACTGTTTTTT. It codes for CASSTYRLEKLFF.

The chain is built from TRBV30 and TRBJ2-7; D perhaps matches TRBD2 (6 bases). CDR3 length equals 16 residues. Between the trimmed V and J ends, which lost 2 bases and 2 bases, there was a span of 19 bases. Germline CDR1 is GTSNPN and CDR2 is SVGIG (reference sequence). The CDR3 sequence is CAWSILRGRRAYEQYF. The DNA of the CDR3 is TGTGCCTGGAGTATCTTACGGGGGAGAAGGGCCTACGAGCAGTACTTC.